This T cell receptor (beta chain) was documented in a study of T cell responses to AZD1222 COVID-19 vaccine (dated by TCRdb to about 2021). Broadly, across the study: AZD1222 recipients with second doses at about 4 weeks or about 12 weeks were pooled, because spike-specific TCR depth and breadth did not differ between schedules. Trial participants were enrolled by age into subgroups of 18-55, 56-69 and 70-plus years, and roughly 160, 29 and 62 TCR-sequenced participants, respectively, were included in these subgroups. A total of over 230 trial participants underwent TCR sequencing, of whom some 210 received two doses of AZD1222 and 26 received two doses of the MenACWY control vaccine. The investigation overall reported the following: CD4 TCRs associated with the vaccine covered the entire spike protein, and the dominant responses were in regions 160-218 and 743-854. Reportedly, almost half of the unique spike-specific TCRs recognized epitopes lying outside the regions that are mutated in the B.1.351 and B.1.1.7 variants. Conclusions about previously exposed vaccinees were limited because only six AZD1222 recipients were SARS-CoV-2 seropositive at baseline. Participants were mostly white British, with more females than males. The authors suggested clonal diversity may have been underestimated. The 56-69-year group was small, and its depth increase did not reach significance, likely because of low power. No day 14 peak-response samples were available, so repertoires were characterized only after the peak T cell response. After two AZD1222 doses, both the breadth and the depth of spike-specific TCRs were significantly higher than at day 0 and than in MenACWY recipients.

The time point label, read with the paper, signifies: baseline before first vaccination. Vaccinee samples came from UK trials COV001 and COV002, including a single-blind randomized controlled phase 2/3 trial of AZD1222 (ChAdOx1 nCoV-19) in healthy adults. For TCRbeta chain sequencing, PBMC samples from trial participants were taken at day 0 and at day 28 after the second dose. The CDR3 regions of human TCRbeta chains were analyzed by immunosequencing. The study's processing was this. Repertoire TCRs were checked for matches against a reference library of SARS-CoV-2-specific TCRs that had been generated using the MIRA antigen-specificity platform. Breadth was defined as the fraction of unique TCRs that were SARS-CoV-2-associated. Depth was defined as the fraction of total T cells that were SARS-CoV-2-associated. Each spike-specific TCR was assigned to its reactive spike region and to a CD4 or CD8 class using the MIRA data. Log10-transformed breadth and depth values were compared by one-way ANOVA with Sidak's multiple comparisons tests. TCRdb holds this immuneACCESS table with in-frame rearrangements only. Some clones are missing; in checked studies, unresolved V genes explain under half, and the rest has no known cause. V, J and clone size reflect that table, while D and trimming were determined from the DNA. The sample table shows about 140,000 clones, and 89% are seen once. The ten top clones hold about 4.4% of the sample.

Concerning this clone: Its antigen is still unknown. The input lacks base qualities; no much larger clone sits a single base away.

Taken from cysteine to phenylalanine, the CDR3 has 14 residues. The kept DNA is CDR3 alone, 42 bases in frame from the first base. V lost 5 bases and J lost 3 bases, and the count of bases not matched to a germline gene is 3. The germline V gene gives CDR1 as SGHRS and CDR2 as YFSETQ. The chain is made from TRBV5-1 and TRBJ1-4; 8 of the junction bases match TRBD1. This TCR came from an adult in good health. The sequencing here drew on peripheral blood, taken on day 0 of AZD1222 vaccination. In nucleotide form, the sequence is TGCGCCAGCAGGCAGGGGGCCGCTAATGAAAAACTGTTTTTT. Its translation is CASRQGAANEKLFF.